Listed below are T cell receptor beta chains from one sample, sequenced in a study of blood T cell repertoires in COVID-19. Only in-frame clones appear in the TCRdb table, and some are missing; sequencing was by immunoSEQ multiplex PCR. The sample lists a few hundred thousand clones, more than 75% occurring once. Input material: PBMCs or T cells enriched from blood (not recorded which). These receptors were collected from a woman aged 50 to 60 who had been exposed to COVID-19. Both conserved end residues are part of each CDR3. Each record gives: clone size, J gene, V gene, D gene, CDR3 DNA, CDR3 protein. A D gene is named only where the DNA matches it firmly. A clone size is listed for some rows: how often the clone was seen (once, few, many), or a class if it is expanded.

clone size: .
J gene: TRBJ1-2
V gene: TRBV12-3/TRBV12-4
D gene: .
CDR3 DNA: TGTGCCAGCAGTTTGGGGGCAGGTAATGGCTACACCTTC
CDR3 protein: CASSLGAGNGYTF

clone size: .
J gene: TRBJ2-1
V gene: TRBV2
D gene: TRBD2
CDR3 DNA: TGTGCCAGCAGTGGGACTAGCTCCTCGTACAATGAGCAGTTCTTC
CDR3 protein: CASSGTSSSYNEQFF

clone size: .
J gene: TRBJ2-5
V gene: TRBV12-3/TRBV12-4
D gene: .
CDR3 DNA: TGTGCCAGCAGTTTAGGACTGGGAGAGACCCAGTACTTC
CDR3 protein: CASSLGLGETQYF

clone size: .
J gene: TRBJ2-2
V gene: TRBV24-1
D gene: TRBD1
CDR3 DNA: TGTGCCACCAGTGGGGGCGACAGGGACACCGGGGAGCTGTTTTTT
CDR3 protein: CATSGGDRDTGELFF

clone size: .
J gene: TRBJ2-5
V gene: TRBV20-1
D gene: .
CDR3 DNA: TGCAGTGCTAGTAAAGGTGGGGCGGGACTCTTCCAAGAGACCCAGTACTTC
CDR3 protein: CSASKGGAGLFQETQYF

clone size: once
J gene: TRBJ1-1
V gene: TRBV5-1
D gene: .
CDR3 DNA: TGCGCCAGCAGCCCAACGACTCCGGGCACTGAAGCTTTCTTT
CDR3 protein: CASSPTTPGTEAFF

clone size: .
J gene: TRBJ1-6
V gene: TRBV28
D gene: TRBD1
CDR3 DNA: TGTGCCAGCAGTTCACATGGACAGGGGGGAACCTATAATTCACCCCTCCACTTT
CDR3 protein: CASSSHGQGGTYNSPLHF

clone size: .
J gene: TRBJ1-2
V gene: TRBV6-2/TRBV6-3
D gene: .
CDR3 DNA: TGTGCCAGCAGTTACGGGACGGACCGCGGGAATGGCTACACCTTC
CDR3 protein: CASSYGTDRGNGYTF

clone size: few
J gene: TRBJ1-1
V gene: TRBV6-5
D gene: .
CDR3 DNA: TGTGCCAGCAGTACCCCGGGAAGAAACACTGAAGCTTTCTTT
CDR3 protein: CASSTPGRNTEAFF

clone size: .
J gene: TRBJ2-6
V gene: TRBV11-2
D gene: .
CDR3 DNA: TGTGCCAGCAGCCCACGGCTTGCCGGGGAAACTGGGGCCAACGTCCTGACTTTC
CDR3 protein: CASSPRLAGETGANVLTF

clone size: .
J gene: TRBJ2-7
V gene: TRBV2
D gene: TRBD1
CDR3 DNA: TGTGCCAGCAGTGGGGGACAGGCCTACGAGCAGTACTTC
CDR3 protein: CASSGGQAYEQYF

clone size: once
J gene: TRBJ1-5
V gene: TRBV6-1
D gene: .
CDR3 DNA: TGTGCCAGCAGTGAAGCGTTCAGATTCAATCAGCCCCAGCATTTT
CDR3 protein: CASSEAFRFNQPQHF

clone size: .
J gene: TRBJ1-3
V gene: TRBV29-1
D gene: TRBD1
CDR3 DNA: TGCAGCGTGGGCGGACAGGATGGGTCTGGAAACACCATATATTTT
CDR3 protein: CSVGGQDGSGNTIYF

clone size: once
J gene: TRBJ1-2
V gene: TRBV18
D gene: .
CDR3 DNA: TGTGCCAGCTCACAACTAACAGGGAACGCTAACTATGGCTACACCTTC
CDR3 protein: CASSQLTGNANYGYTF

clone size: few
J gene: TRBJ2-1
V gene: TRBV12-3/TRBV12-4
D gene: .
CDR3 DNA: TGTGCCAGCAGTTTAATGGGGGGAGGGCAGTTCTTC
CDR3 protein: CASSLMGGGQFF

clone size: once
J gene: TRBJ2-2
V gene: TRBV10-3
D gene: .
CDR3 DNA: TGTGCCATCAGTGAATCTACAGGGTGGGGGGAGCTGTTTTTT
CDR3 protein: CAISESTGWGELFF

clone size: .
J gene: TRBJ2-7
V gene: TRBV28
D gene: TRBD2
CDR3 DNA: TGTGCCAGCAGTTCCCCTCAGCGGGGGTTCAGCTCCTACGAGCAGTACTTC
CDR3 protein: CASSSPQRGFSSYEQYF

clone size: .
J gene: TRBJ1-1
V gene: TRBV12-5
D gene: .
CDR3 DNA: TGTGCTAGTGGTTCCCCGGAGGGGGAGGGCACTGAAGCTTTCTTT
CDR3 protein: CASGSPEGEGTEAFF

clone size: .
J gene: TRBJ1-6
V gene: TRBV19
D gene: TRBD1
CDR3 DNA: TGTGCCAGTAGTCCAACAGGGGGCTCACCCCTCCACTTT
CDR3 protein: CASSPTGGSPLHF

clone size: .
J gene: TRBJ1-1
V gene: TRBV12-3/TRBV12-4
D gene: .
CDR3 DNA: TGTGCCAGCAGCCATACTACAGGGCTCGGAGCTTTCTTT
CDR3 protein: CASSHTTGLGAFF

clone size: .
J gene: TRBJ1-2
V gene: TRBV24-1
D gene: .
CDR3 DNA: TGTGCCACCGAAGGGGATGCCCCGCCTTATGGCTACACCTTC
CDR3 protein: CATEGDAPPYGYTF

clone size: .
J gene: TRBJ1-5
V gene: TRBV21-1
D gene: .
CDR3 DNA: TGTGCCAGCAGCAATGACAGGGGAAATCAGCCCCAGCATTTT
CDR3 protein: CASSNDRGNQPQHF

clone size: .
J gene: TRBJ2-3
V gene: TRBV4-2
D gene: .
CDR3 DNA: TGTGCCAGCAGCCAAGAGTGGCGGGCGGGGTCAGATACGCAGTATTTT
CDR3 protein: CASSQEWRAGSDTQYF

clone size: .
J gene: TRBJ1-6
V gene: TRBV25-1
D gene: .
CDR3 DNA: TGTGCCAGCAGTGATCAAGGGGATTTCCCCAGTTCACCCCTCCACTTT
CDR3 protein: CASSDQGDFPSSPLHF

clone size: .
J gene: TRBJ2-7
V gene: TRBV7-2
D gene: TRBD1
CDR3 DNA: TGTGCCAGCAGCGAGCAGGGGGCAAGCTCCTACGAGCAGTACTTC
CDR3 protein: CASSEQGASSYEQYF

clone size: .
J gene: TRBJ1-6
V gene: TRBV5-8
D gene: .
CDR3 DNA: TGTGCCAGCACCTTCCCTACCGCCCTCTTCAATTCACCCCTCCACTTT
CDR3 protein: CASTFPTALFNSPLHF

clone size: .
J gene: TRBJ1-1
V gene: TRBV7-2
D gene: .
CDR3 DNA: TGTGCCAGCAGCTTAGCGGTAGATATGAACACTGAAGCTTTCTTT
CDR3 protein: CASSLAVDMNTEAFF

clone size: once
J gene: TRBJ2-2
V gene: TRBV5-1
D gene: .
CDR3 DNA: TGCGCCAGCAGCTTATCACCCGCGGAAACCGGGGAGCTGTTTTTT
CDR3 protein: CASSLSPAETGELFF

clone size: .
J gene: TRBJ2-3
V gene: TRBV7-2
D gene: .
CDR3 DNA: TGTGCCAGCAGACGAGGAAACTTGGCGGGGGCCGATACGCAGTATTTT
CDR3 protein: CASRRGNLAGADTQYF

clone size: .
J gene: TRBJ1-2
V gene: TRBV18
D gene: .
CDR3 DNA: TGTGCCAGCTCACCACCGTACTTTAGGGAGGCTAGGGGCTACACCTTC
CDR3 protein: CASSPPYFREARGYTF

clone size: few
J gene: TRBJ1-1
V gene: TRBV5-6
D gene: .
CDR3 DNA: TGTGCCAGCAGCTTGGCCTGGGCAGGGGTTGGCACTGAAGCTTTCTTT
CDR3 protein: CASSLAWAGVGTEAFF

clone size: .
J gene: TRBJ1-5
V gene: TRBV4-1
D gene: TRBD1
CDR3 DNA: TGCGCCAGCAGCCAGGAAACGGGACAGGGTAATCAGCCCCAGCATTTT
CDR3 protein: CASSQETGQGNQPQHF

clone size: .
J gene: TRBJ1-1
V gene: TRBV29-1
D gene: .
CDR3 DNA: TGCAGCGTTCATTCAGGAGGGAACACTGAAGCTTTCTTT
CDR3 protein: CSVHSGGNTEAFF

clone size: .
J gene: TRBJ2-3
V gene: TRBV12-5
D gene: TRBD2
CDR3 DNA: TGTGCTAGTGCTTTCGCGGGGGGACCAGATACGCAGTATTTT
CDR3 protein: CASAFAGGPDTQYF

clone size: once
J gene: TRBJ1-2
V gene: TRBV6-4
D gene: TRBD1
CDR3 DNA: TGTGCCAGCAGCCGCGACAGGGGTGATGGCTACACCTTC
CDR3 protein: CASSRDRGDGYTF

clone size: .
J gene: TRBJ1-1
V gene: TRBV5-8
D gene: .
CDR3 DNA: TGTGCCAGCGATCCCGGAGGCTCGGCTTACACTGAAGCTTTCTTT
CDR3 protein: CASDPGGSAYTEAFF

clone size: .
J gene: TRBJ2-1
V gene: TRBV27
D gene: TRBD1
CDR3 DNA: TGTGCCAGCAGTTTATCCCGGGACAGGGTCAACAATGAGCAGTTCTTC
CDR3 protein: CASSLSRDRVNNEQFF

clone size: .
J gene: TRBJ1-5
V gene: TRBV27
D gene: TRBD1
CDR3 DNA: TGTGCCAGCAGTTACAGGGGCCAAAATCAGCCCCAGCATTTT
CDR3 protein: CASSYRGQNQPQHF

clone size: .
J gene: TRBJ1-2
V gene: TRBV15
D gene: TRBD1
CDR3 DNA: TGTGCCACCAGCAGAGATGGGACAGGGGTTTGGCGCTTC
CDR3 protein: CATSRDGTGVWRF

clone size: .
J gene: TRBJ1-2
V gene: TRBV5-1
D gene: TRBD1
CDR3 DNA: TGCGCCAGCAGCCCGGAGGGGGCCATCTATGGCTACACCTTC
CDR3 protein: CASSPEGAIYGYTF

clone size: .
J gene: TRBJ2-6
V gene: TRBV5-1
D gene: TRBD2
CDR3 DNA: TGCGCCAGCAGCCCGGGGGGTAGCCTCTCTGGGGCCAACGTCCTGACTTTC
CDR3 protein: CASSPGGSLSGANVLTF

clone size: .
J gene: TRBJ1-1
V gene: TRBV12-3/TRBV12-4
D gene: .
CDR3 DNA: TGTGCCAGCAGTTTTCCGGGAGCTGAAGCTTTCTTT
CDR3 protein: CASSFPGAEAFF

clone size: .
J gene: TRBJ2-5
V gene: TRBV6-5
D gene: .
CDR3 DNA: TGTGCCAGCCTTCTGTGCGGGGCCGGCGGGGAGACCCAGTACTTC
CDR3 protein: CASLLCGAGGETQYF

clone size: .
J gene: TRBJ1-2
V gene: TRBV28
D gene: TRBD1
CDR3 DNA: TGTGCCAGCAGTTCCGCGACAGGGTTCTATGGCTACACCTTC
CDR3 protein: CASSSATGFYGYTF

clone size: .
J gene: TRBJ1-1
V gene: TRBV10-3
D gene: TRBD1
CDR3 DNA: TGTGCCATCAGTGGGGACAGGAGGACTGAAGCTTTCTTT
CDR3 protein: CAISGDRRTEAFF

clone size: .
J gene: TRBJ1-5
V gene: TRBV18
D gene: TRBD1
CDR3 DNA: TGTGCCAGCTCTCCGACAGGGAAGGATCAGCCCCAGCATTTT
CDR3 protein: CASSPTGKDQPQHF

clone size: .
J gene: TRBJ2-3
V gene: TRBV5-1
D gene: .
CDR3 DNA: TGCGCCAGCAGCTTGGAGAGCGCAGATACGCAGTATTTT
CDR3 protein: CASSLESADTQYF